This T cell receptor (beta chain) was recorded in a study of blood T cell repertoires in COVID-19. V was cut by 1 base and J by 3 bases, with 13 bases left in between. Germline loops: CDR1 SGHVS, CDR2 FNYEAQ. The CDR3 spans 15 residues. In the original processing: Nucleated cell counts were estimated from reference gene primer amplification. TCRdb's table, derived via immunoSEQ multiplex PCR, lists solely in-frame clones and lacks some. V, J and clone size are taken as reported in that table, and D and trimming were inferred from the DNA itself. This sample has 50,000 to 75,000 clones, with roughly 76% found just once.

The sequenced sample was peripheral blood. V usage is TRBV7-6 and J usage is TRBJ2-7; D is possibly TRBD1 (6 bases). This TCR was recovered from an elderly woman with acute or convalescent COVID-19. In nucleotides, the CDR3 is TGTGCCAGCAGCTTAGGGCCGGGACATATCTACGAGCAGTACTTC. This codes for CASSLGPGHIYEQYF. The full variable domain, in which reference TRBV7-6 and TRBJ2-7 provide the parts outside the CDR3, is GAGVSQSPRYKVTKRGQDVALRCDPISGHVSLYWYRQALGQGPEFLTYFNYEAQQDKSGLPNDRFSAERPEGSISTLTIQRTEQRDSAMYRCASSLGPGHIYEQYFGPGTRLTVT.